Presented here are 27 T cell receptor beta chains from one specimen sequenced in a study of human T cells and chemical hapten exposure. Unfractionated whole blood served as the source for total RNA extraction. As the library was built, unique molecular identifiers were attached to individual cDNA molecules. Via MiXCR, TCRdb re-called the reads, giving one row per CDR3 protein. The repertoire has around 120,000 distinct CDR3 sequences, more than 8.5% of them found once; the top ten carry roughly 1.3%. Sequencing used whole blood. The source of these receptors is a human donor in good health. Some clones in this sample may be carry-over from other donors' samples.

The rearrangement links TRBV7-6 to TRBJ2-2; D perhaps matches TRBD2 (6 bases). Looked up from germline, CDR1 is SGHVS and CDR2 is FNYEAQ. Trimming shortened V by 1 base and J by 1 base, and 10 bases separated the two germline ends. This CDR3 region has 16 residues. The CDR3 protein is CASSLGPRGNTGELFF. The CDR3 bases are TGTGCCAGCAGCTTAGGGCCGCGGGGGAACACCGGGGAGCTGTTTTTT.

This clonotype was seen repeatedly, ten times or more. The rearrangement uses TRBV6-5 and TRBJ2-6, with D unclear. Germline V CDR1 and CDR2: MNHEY, SVGAGI. This CDR3 has 15 amino acids. Deletions cut 2 bases from V and 4 bases from J, with 9 bases between. The CDR3 coding sequence is TGTGCCAGCAGTTACGCGGCTGGAGGGGCCAACGTCCTGACTTTC. Translated, it gives CASSYAAGGANVLTF.

A few counts support this clonotype. This sequence joins TRBV7-3 and TRBJ1-1, with 8 positions matching TRBD1. Losses at the gene ends were 1 base for V and 8 bases for J; bases not matched to a gene: 3. Germline V lookup: CDR1 SGHTA, CDR2 FQGTGA. The CDR3 runs to 13 residues. The CDR3 is CASSLISGGEAFF. DNA for the CDR3: TGTGCCAGCAGCTTAATTTCAGGGGGCGAAGCTTTCTTT.

Concerning this clonotype: A much larger clonotype is one base distant, so this may be a read error. Lacking the conserved final phenylalanine or tryptophan, this CDR3 likely reflects a read error. The chain has TRBV29-1 and TRBJ1-1; D remains ambiguous. This CDR3 region has 13 residues. V was pared by 2 bases and J by 1 base, with 8 bases between. Germline V gene data show CDR1 as SQVTM and CDR2 as ANQGSEA. The CDR3 spells CSVESSPNTEAFI. The CDR3 coding sequence is TGCAGCGTTGAAAGCTCCCCGAACACTGAAGCTTTCATT.

This clonotype was seen many times. The chain employs TRBV7-6 and TRBJ1-1, with 9 bases identical to TRBD1. The J segment lost 2 bases and the V segment lost 1 base, leaving 5 bases of the junction unmatched. Per germline, CDR1 SGHVS and CDR2 FNYEAQ. CDR3 length equals 16 residues. The CDR3 DNA is TGTGCCAGCAGCTTAGAGCGGGACAGGGTTAACACTGAAGCTTTCTTT. Its protein is CASSLERDRVNTEAFF. The whole variable domain, remainder taken from reference TRBV7-6 and TRBJ1-1, is GAGVSQSPRYKVTKRGQDVALRCDPISGHVSLYWYRQALGQGPEFLTYFNYEAQQDKSGLPNDRFSAERPEGSISTLTIQRTEQRDSAMYRCASSLERDRVNTEAFFGQGTRLTVV.

This clonotype was seen more than once but under ten times. The chain links TRBV7-9 to TRBJ2-3, with D tentatively TRBD2 (5 bases). Germline lookup yields CDR1 SEHNR and CDR2 FQNEAQ (reference sequence). V shed 0 bases and J shed 3 bases, with 10 bases lying between them. The CDR3 totals 15 residues. The CDR3 sequence: CASSLAGVVTDTQYF. DNA for the CDR3: TGTGCCAGCAGCTTAGCGGGAGTGGTGACAGATACGCAGTATTTT.

This clonotype was seen repeatedly, ten times or more. V usage is TRBV11-1 and J usage is TRBJ2-1; the D is unclear. The CDR3 is made up of 13 amino acids. Germline V gene sequence: CDR1 SGHAT, CDR2 FQDESV (reference sequence). V was pared by 3 bases and J by 4 bases, with 7 bases between. For the CDR3, the DNA is TGTGCCAGCAGCTTTGGCCAGTACAATGAGCAGTTCTTC. This translates into CASSFGQYNEQFF. Full variable domain (rest looked up from reference TRBV11-1 and TRBJ2-1): EAEVAQSPRYKITEKSQAVAFWCDPISGHATLYWYRQILGQGPELLVQFQDESVVDDSQLPKDRFSAERLKGVDSTLKIQPAELGDSAMYLCASSFGQYNEQFFGPGTRLTVL.

This clonotype was seen ten or more times. The chain recombines TRBV20-1 with TRBJ1-1; D perhaps matches TRBD1 (6 bases). CDR1 and CDR2 (germline): DFQATT, SNEGSKA (reference sequence). The CDR3 consists of 13 residues. V was trimmed by 4 bases and J by 7 bases, leaving 16 bases between them. CDR3 nucleotide sequence: TGCAGTGCTAACTCAGGGGACACAAATGAAGCTTTCTTT. Translated: CSANSGDTNEAFF.

The genes are TRBV29-1 and TRBJ2-7; 7 positions agree with TRBD1. V shed 3 bases and J 0 bases; nucleotides not matched to a gene: 8. The germline V gene has CDR1 SQVTM and CDR2 ANQGSEA. This CDR3 comprises 15 residues. The CDR3 DNA reads as TGCAGCGTTGATTTGAGGTCAGGGGGCTCCTACGAGCAGTACTTC. It specifies CSVDLRSGGSYEQYF.

This chain joins TRBV20-1 and TRBJ1-1; a weak D match, TRBD1 (5 bases). This CDR3 comprises 17 residues. Germline V gene sequence: CDR1 DFQATT, CDR2 SNEGSKA (reference sequence). The ends were cut back, 0 bases at V and 5 bases at J, with 22 bases in the middle. For the CDR3, the DNA is TGCAGTGCTAGAGATTGGCAGGGTCTGGTATCTGGGACTGAAGCTTTCTTT. This encodes CSARDWQGLVSGTEAFF.

This clonotype was counted between two and nine times. The rearrangement joins TRBV3-1 to TRBJ2-5; 8 bases match TRBD2. Germline V gene lookup returns CDR1 LGHDT and CDR2 YNNKEL (reference sequence). The V gene end was trimmed by 1 base and the J gene end by 2 bases; junction bases not matched to a gene: 6. CDR3 length: 16 residues. CDR3 sequence: CASSQASAGGQETQYF. DNA for the CDR3: TGTGCCAGCAGCCAAGCCTCGGCGGGGGGACAAGAGACCCAGTACTTC.

The CDR3 DNA follows: TGTGCCAGCAGGAACGAAGGTCCTTCCTACAATGAGCAGTTCTTC. Encoded protein: CASRNEGPSYNEQFF. This sequence joins TRBV12-3 or TRBV12-4 and TRBJ2-1; the D is unclear. Trimming shortened V by 6 bases and J by 1 base, and 13 bases separated the two germline ends. This CDR3 is 15 amino acids long.

There are a few counts of this clonotype. The chain recombines TRBV19 with TRBJ1-5; D call uncertain. V was clipped by 3 bases and J by 4 bases, with 19 bases between them. Germline lookup yields CDR1 LNHDA and CDR2 SQIVND (reference sequence). The CDR3 spans 17 residues. The CDR3, as DNA: TGTGCCAGTAGTATTCCCTCATTGGAGGGTACTAATCAGCCCCAGCATTTT. This translates into CASSIPSLEGTNQPQHF.

This clonotype has ten or more counts. The chain combines TRBV11-3 with TRBJ2-2; weak D call: TRBD1 (7 bases). With 2 bases removed from V and 6 bases from J, the gap between germline ends came to 10 bases. The germline CDR1 and CDR2 sequences are SGHNT and YENEEA. CDR3 length equals 14 residues. CDR3 bases: TGTGCCAGCAGCTTATCCAGGGGGGCCGGGGAGCTGTTTTTT. Translation gives CASSLSRGAGELFF.

This clonotype was seen ten or more times. The genes are TRBV12-5 and TRBJ1-2; D is perhaps TRBD1 (5 bases). The length of the CDR3 is 13 residues. Germline V gives CDR1 LGHNT, CDR2 FRNRAP. V was shortened by 8 bases and J by 4 bases, with 14 bases between the two germline ends. CDR3 coding DNA: TGTGCTAGTTCCCCGGGGGTGGGCTATGGCTACACCTTC. Its protein is CASSPGVGYGYTF.

This clonotype was counted ten times or more. The chain has TRBV18 and TRBJ1-2; no reliable D call. CDR3 size: 13 residues. Germline V lookup: CDR1 KGHSH, CDR2 LQKENI. V shed 3 bases and J shed 7 bases, with 12 bases lying between them. The CDR3 sequence: CASSPRPEPGYTF. Here the CDR3 DNA reads TGTGCCAGCTCACCGCGTCCGGAACCTGGCTACACCTTC. The whole variable domain, filled in from reference TRBV18 and TRBJ1-2, reads NAGVMQNPRHLVRRRGQEARLRCSPMKGHSHVYWYRQLPEEGLKFMVYLQKENIIDESGMPKERFSAEFPKEGPSILRIQQVVRGDSAAYFCASSPRPEPGYTFGSGTRLTVV.

The rearrangement joins TRBV2 to TRBJ2-7, with TRBD2 matching over 10 bases. Germline lookup yields CDR1 SNHLY and CDR2 FYNNEI. V gave up 2 bases and J gave up 3 bases; unmatched junction bases: 4. The CDR3 is made up of 15 amino acids. As DNA, the CDR3 is TGTGCCAGCAGTGAACTAGCGGGGGCTGTCTACGAGCAGTACTTC. This translates into CASSELAGAVYEQYF.

In its sample, this clonotype was seen many times. The chain employs TRBV6-5 and TRBJ1-1; 7 positions match TRBD1. Germline trimming cut 5 bases from V and 3 bases from J; bases unmatched to any gene: 15. Germline V CDR1 and CDR2: MNHEY, SVGAGI. The CDR3 is 17 residues long. CDR3 in DNA: TGTGCCAGCAGTCGACAGGGAATAAGGGGAAGGGACACTGAAGCTTTCTTT. This codes for CASSRQGIRGRDTEAFF.

J is TRBJ2-5 and V is TRBV20-1; 7 nucleotides line up with TRBD2. The germline CDR1 and CDR2 sequences are DFQATT and SNEGSKA (reference sequence). The CDR3 length is 14 residues. V dropped 2 bases and J dropped 5; count of bases not matched to a gene: 8. The CDR3 DNA reads TGCAGTGCTAGACCGGCACAAGCGGGGGAGACCCAGTACTTC. Its protein product is CSARPAQAGETQYF.

Ten or more counts support this clonotype. This sequence joins TRBV12-3 or TRBV12-4 and TRBJ2-1; TRBD2 agrees at 12 bases. This CDR3 is 18 amino acids long. The V and J ends lost 1 base and 0 bases, in that order; junction bases with no gene match: 4. The chain's CDR3 is CASSLGLAGGSSYNEQFF. In nucleotides, the CDR3 is TGTGCCAGCAGTTTAGGTCTAGCGGGAGGGAGCTCCTACAATGAGCAGTTCTTC.

This clonotype has at least ten counts. V and J are TRBV7-9 and TRBJ2-7; TRBD2 matches at 11 bases. The CDR3 consists of 17 residues. Per the germline V gene, CDR1 is SEHNR and CDR2 is FQNEAQ (reference sequence). V shed 5 bases and J 2 bases; nucleotides not matched to a gene: 11. The CDR3 sequence: CASSRTLSGRGTYEQYF. CDR3 DNA: TGTGCCAGCAGCCGCACCCTTAGCGGGAGGGGAACCTACGAGCAGTACTTC.

In its sample, this clonotype was seen a few times. V is TRBV20-1 and J is TRBJ1-1; a weak D match, TRBD1 (5 bases). This CDR3 comprises 14 residues. Germline CDR1 and CDR2: DFQATT and SNEGSKA (reference sequence). V gave up 1 base and J gave up 3 bases, with 12 bases separating them. CDR3 nucleotide sequence: TGCAGTGCTAGAGCGGCACAGGTTGACACTGAAGCTTTCTTT. Its protein is CSARAAQVDTEAFF.

This clonotype was counted a few times. Written as DNA, the CDR3 is TGTGCCAGCAGCGCTACGACAGGGGGGAACACTGAAGCTTTCTTT. The encoded protein is CASSATTGGNTEAFF. V is TRBV9 and J is TRBJ1-1; 9 positions match TRBD1. V shed 3 bases and J 1 base; nucleotides not matched to a gene: 4. Germline CDR1 reads SGDLS; CDR2 reads YYNGEE. This CDR3 is built from 15 residues. Full variable domain (remainder filled in from reference TRBV9 and TRBJ1-1): DSGVTQTPKHLITATGQRVTLRCSPRSGDLSVYWYQQSLDQGLQFLIQYYNGEERAKGNILERFSAQQFPDLHSELNLSSLELGDSALYFCASSATTGGNTEAFFGQGTRLTVV.

This clonotype was counted only a few times. The V gene is TRBV20-1, the J gene TRBJ2-1; 7 bases agree with TRBD1. Per germline, CDR1 DFQATT and CDR2 SNEGSKA (reference sequence). The CDR3 totals 13 residues. The V segment lost 4 bases and the J segment 5 bases; nucleotides outside the gene matches: 5. In nucleotides, the CDR3 is TGCAGTGCTATCGGGACAGCGAACAATGAGCAGTTCTTC. Its translation: CSAIGTANNEQFF.

This clonotype has a handful of counts. The rearrangement links TRBV7-2 to TRBJ2-4, with no clear D. V lost 1 base and J lost 10, with 11 bases in between. This CDR3 is built from 13 residues. Per germline, CDR1 SGHTA and CDR2 FQGNSA. The CDR3 DNA follows: TGTGCCAGCAGCTTAGGAGGCCCAAGGATTCAGTACTTC. Translated: CASSLGGPRIQYF.

This clonotype was observed a handful of times. The chain recombines TRBV20-1 with TRBJ1-4; D call uncertain. This CDR3 is built from 11 residues. The V and J ends lost 7 bases and 7 bases respectively, with 10 bases between them. CDR1 DFQATT and CDR2 SNEGSKA come from the germline V gene (reference sequence). The CDR3 sequence is CSGGRSEKLFF. The CDR3 DNA is TGCAGTGGGGGAAGATCTGAAAAACTGTTTTTT.

Notes on this clonotype: The germline gene is not matched at one end of the junction; a read error may be the cause. V is TRBV6-2 or TRBV6-3 and J is TRBJ1-2; 8 positions agree with TRBD1. The germline gives CDR1 MNHEY, CDR2 SVGEGT. This CDR3 has 15 amino acids. CDR3 nucleotide sequence: TGTGCCAGCAGTTTCCGGACAGGGAGAAACTATAGCTACACCTTC. It specifies CASSFRTGRNYSYTF.